The clone carrying this TCR beta chain showed up just a few times. Its antigen is not known. These data originate in a study of beta chain features in type 1 diabetes. Every isolated RNA sample was fully reverse transcribed, so sequencing captured expressed TCRB transcripts. Data came from immunoSEQ multiplex PCR; TCRdb stores just in-frame clones and leaves some out. The profile shows hundreds of thousands of clones, more than 13% of them singletons. V gave up 5 bases and J gave up 5 bases, with 12 bases separating them. The CDR3 has 13 amino acids. Germline loops: CDR1 SEHNR, CDR2 FQNEAQ (reference sequence). Study-wide results and limits: A moderate, significant TCRB CDR3 shortening appeared in type 1 diabetes across four CD4+ subsets. PCR may have favored shorter templates equally in patients and controls.

The V call is TRBV7-9, the J call TRBJ1-1; possible D gene TRBD1, 6 bases. Material for sequencing was naive CD4+ T cells from blood. The sequence came from a young man with type 1 diabetes. The CDR3 nucleotides are TGTGCCAGCAGCCCCCGGACAGAGACTGAAGCTTTCTTT. This gives the protein CASSPRTETEAFF.